This TCR beta chain was captured in a study of blood T cell repertoires in COVID-19. At the level of the study: The origin of the acute and convalescent COVID-19 samples was the United States, Italy and Spain.

The V segment lost 0 bases and the J segment 1 base; nucleotides outside the gene matches: 4. CDR3 length: 17 amino acids. In germline, CDR1 is SGHTA, CDR2 FQGNSA. Original analysis: Amplification with reference gene primers provided the estimates of nucleated cell counts. Sequenced by immunoSEQ multiplex PCR; TCRdb stores in-frame clones only, minus some. V and J calls and clone size are as listed in that table; D and trimming were resolved from the DNA. The data show about 210,000 clones, 85% seen once. The chain carries TRBV7-2 and TRBJ2-2; 8 bases align to TRBD2. The sequence came from a man aged 40-50 years who had recovered from COVID-19. The source material was PBMCs or T cells enriched from blood (not recorded which). The CDR3 region is CASSLASLAGNTGELFF. CDR3 DNA sequence: TGTGCCAGCAGCTTAGCGTCCCTAGCGGGGAACACCGGGGAGCTGTTTTTT.